This TCR beta chain was recovered during a study of OX40 agonist ivuxolimab in advanced cancers. The CDR3 is 13 residues long. Between the trimmed V and J ends, which lost 4 bases and 5 bases, there was a span of 9 bases. Germline CDR1 is MNHNS and CDR2 is SASEGT. Data came from immunoSEQ multiplex PCR; TCRdb stores just in-frame clones and leaves some out. The sample records 60,000 to 80,000 clones, roughly 90% being singletons. This TCR derives from an adult with an advanced solid tumor such as melanoma, head and neck, liver or kidney cancer. The chain carries TRBV6-1 and TRBJ2-1; a possible D gene is TRBD2 (6 bases). Source: CD4+ or CD8+ T cells sorted from blood, taken in a trial of the OX40 agonist ivuxolimab. The CDR3 nucleotides are TGTGCCAGCAGTGGTTCTAGCGACAATGAGCAGTTCTTC. It codes for CASSGSSDNEQFF.